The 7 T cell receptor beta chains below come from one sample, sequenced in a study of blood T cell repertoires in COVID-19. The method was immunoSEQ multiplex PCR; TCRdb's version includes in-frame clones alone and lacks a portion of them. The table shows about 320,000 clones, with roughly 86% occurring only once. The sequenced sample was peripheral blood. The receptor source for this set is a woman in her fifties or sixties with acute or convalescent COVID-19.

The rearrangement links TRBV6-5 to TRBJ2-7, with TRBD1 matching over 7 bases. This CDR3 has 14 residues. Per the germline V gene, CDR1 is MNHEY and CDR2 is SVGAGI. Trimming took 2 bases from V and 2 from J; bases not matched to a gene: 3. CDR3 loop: CASSYNQGAYEQYF. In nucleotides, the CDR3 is TGTGCCAGCAGTTACAACCAGGGGGCCTACGAGCAGTACTTC.

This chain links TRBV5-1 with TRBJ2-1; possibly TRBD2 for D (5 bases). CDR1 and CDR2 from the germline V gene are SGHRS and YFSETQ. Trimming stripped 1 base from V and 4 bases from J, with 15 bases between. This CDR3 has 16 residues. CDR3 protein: CASSLFPAGIYNEQFF. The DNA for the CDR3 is TGCGCCAGCAGCTTGTTCCCCGCGGGCATTTACAATGAGCAGTTCTTC.

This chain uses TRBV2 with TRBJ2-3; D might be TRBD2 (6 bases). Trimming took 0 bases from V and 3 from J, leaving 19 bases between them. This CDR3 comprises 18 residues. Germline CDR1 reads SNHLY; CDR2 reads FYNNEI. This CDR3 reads CASSEARVREGGTDTQYF. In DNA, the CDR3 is TGTGCCAGCAGTGAAGCCCGCGTCAGGGAAGGAGGGACAGATACGCAGTATTTT.

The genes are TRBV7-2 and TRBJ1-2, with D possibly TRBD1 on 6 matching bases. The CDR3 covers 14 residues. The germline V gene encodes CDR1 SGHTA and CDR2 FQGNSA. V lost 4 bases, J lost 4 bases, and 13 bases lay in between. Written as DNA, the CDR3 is TGTGCCAGCAGCTCAGGGGCCGTAGGCTATGGCTACACCTTC. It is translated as CASSSGAVGYGYTF. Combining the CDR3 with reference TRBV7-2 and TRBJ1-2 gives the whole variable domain GAGVSQSPSNKVTEKGKDVELRCDPISGHTALYWYRQSLGQGLEFLIYFQGNSAPDKSGLPSDRFSAERTGGSVSTLTIQRTQQEDSAVYLCASSSGAVGYGYTFGSGTRLTVV.

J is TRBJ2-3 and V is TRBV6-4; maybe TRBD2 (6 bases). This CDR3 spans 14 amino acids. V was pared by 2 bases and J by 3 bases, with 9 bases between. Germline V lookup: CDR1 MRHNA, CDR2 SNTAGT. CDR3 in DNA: TGTGCCAGCAGTGACCATAGCGGAACAGATACGCAGTATTTT. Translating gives CASSDHSGTDTQYF.

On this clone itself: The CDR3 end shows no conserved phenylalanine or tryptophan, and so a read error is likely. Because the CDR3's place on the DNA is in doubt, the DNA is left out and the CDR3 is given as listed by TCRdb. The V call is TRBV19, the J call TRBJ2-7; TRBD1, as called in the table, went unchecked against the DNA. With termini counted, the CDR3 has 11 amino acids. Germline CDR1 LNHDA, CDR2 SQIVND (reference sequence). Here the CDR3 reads CASSIPTQGVR.

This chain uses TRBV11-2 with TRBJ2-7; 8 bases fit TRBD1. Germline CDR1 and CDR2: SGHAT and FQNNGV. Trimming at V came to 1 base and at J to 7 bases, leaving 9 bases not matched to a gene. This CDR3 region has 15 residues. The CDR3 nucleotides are TGTGCCAGCAGCTTAGTTAGTCAGGGGGCGGGGGAGCAGTACTTC. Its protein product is CASSLVSQGAGEQYF.